This record concerns one T cell receptor beta chain sequence. This record comes from a study of T cells in Graves' hyperthyroidism and ophthalmopathy. Overall study context: At initial diagnosis, before any treatment had begun, peripheral blood was obtained.

Lactation, pregnancy, other autoimmune disease or uncontrolled infection led to exclusion of patients. Based on clinical symptoms, serum thyroxine and TRAb, thyroid ultrasound and orbital computed tomography, diagnoses were reached. PBMCs stemmed from under 11 ml fresh peripheral blood. In germline, CDR1 is KGHSH, CDR2 LQKENI. The V and J ends lost 2 bases and 6 bases, in that order; junction bases with no gene match: 1. The CDR3 runs to 14 residues. Amplified regions were TCR beta CDR3 sequences from RNA transcripts. With the HTBI primer set, the TCR CDR3 went through a first round of RT-PCR. MiXCR, applied by TCRdb to the multiplex PCR reads, yields one record per CDR3 protein. The repertoire holds about 180,000 distinct CDR3 sequences, about a sixth seen once, with roughly 32% in the top ten.

The TCR sequence derives from a woman between 50 and 59 years old with Graves' hyperthyroidism. Sequencing was carried out using blood. The chain has TRBV18 and TRBJ1-4, with 9 bases identical to TRBD1. CDR3 region: CASSPTGGDEKLFF. For the CDR3, the DNA is TGTGCCAGCTCACCAACAGGGGGCGATGAAAAACTGTTTTTT.